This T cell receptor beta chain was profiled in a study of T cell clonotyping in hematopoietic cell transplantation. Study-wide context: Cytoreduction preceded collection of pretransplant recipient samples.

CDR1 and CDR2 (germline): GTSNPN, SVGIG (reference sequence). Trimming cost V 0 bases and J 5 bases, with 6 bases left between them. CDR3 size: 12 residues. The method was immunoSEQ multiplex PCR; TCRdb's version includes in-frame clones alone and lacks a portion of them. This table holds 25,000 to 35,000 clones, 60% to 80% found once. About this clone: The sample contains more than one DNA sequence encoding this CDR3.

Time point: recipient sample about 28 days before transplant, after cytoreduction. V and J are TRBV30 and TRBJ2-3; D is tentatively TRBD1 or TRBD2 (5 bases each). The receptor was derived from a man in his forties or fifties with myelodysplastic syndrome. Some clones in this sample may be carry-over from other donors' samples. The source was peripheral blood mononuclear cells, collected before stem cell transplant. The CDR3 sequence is CAWSVRGDTQYF. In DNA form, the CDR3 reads TGTGCCTGGAGTGTGAGGGGAGATACGCAGTATTTT.